This entry concerns a single T cell receptor beta chain. The sample originates from a study of CD8 T cell repertoires and HIV-1 epitope variants. The CDR3 covers 13 residues. CDR1 is SGHAT, CDR2 FQNNGV, per germline. The V gene end was trimmed by 3 bases and the J gene end by 9 bases; junction bases not matched to a gene: 3. Data came from immunoSEQ multiplex PCR; TCRdb stores just in-frame clones and leaves some out. The table has tens of thousands of clones, roughly four fifths seen once. This clonotype was sampled from a male donor with HIV. Sequenced sample: uncultured baseline CD8+ T cells from peripheral blood mononuclear cells (PBMCs). The rearrangement joins TRBV11-2 to TRBJ1-1; 11 nucleotides match TRBD1. The CDR3 spells CASSFGQGAKAFF. CDR3 coding DNA: TGTGCCAGCAGCTTCGGACAGGGGGCGAAAGCTTTCTTT. Using reference TRBV11-2 and TRBJ1-1 for the parts outside the CDR3, the full variable domain is EAGVAQSPRYKIIEKRQSVAFWCNPISGHATLYWYQQILGQGPKLLIQFQNNGVVDDSQLPKDRFSAERLKGVDSTLKIQPAKLEDSAVYLCASSFGQGAKAFFGQGTRLTVV.